The T cell receptor beta chain described here comes from a study of blood T cell repertoires in COVID-19. Study overall: The United States, Italy and Spain provided the acute and convalescent COVID-19 samples. Sample material is recorded as cDNA or gDNA derived from T cells, B-cell-depleted T cells, or PBMCs.

Authors' data handling: The assay estimated nucleated cells by amplifying reference gene primers. Libraries were prepared by immunoSEQ multiplex PCR; TCRdb keeps only in-frame clonotypes and omits some of them. V and J calls and clone size are as listed in that table; D and trimming were resolved from the DNA. Of under 250,000 clones listed, 92% were seen once; the top ten hold about 1.3%. The CDR3 sequence is 18 residues long. The V gene end was trimmed by 6 bases and the J gene end by 0 bases; junction bases not matched to a gene: 14. Germline CDR1 reads MDHEN; CDR2 reads SYDVKM. The TCR comes from a man younger than 40 with acute or convalescent COVID-19. The V gene is TRBV28, the J gene TRBJ1-2; 9 bases agree with TRBD1. The sequencing input was peripheral blood. The CDR3 is CASSKTGGASRANYGYTF. In nucleotides, the CDR3 is TGTGCCAGCAGCAAGACAGGGGGGGCCTCAAGAGCTAACTATGGCTACACCTTC.